The present T cell receptor (beta chain) was sequenced within a study of human T cells and chemical hapten exposure (dated by TCRdb to about 2021). A note on the overall study: For sensitization, 2% DPC in acetone was applied to a roughly 2 cm by roughly 2 cm area of upper inner arm skin. Throughout the study period of roughly 24 weeks, patients also received therapeutic DPC doses to the scalp every week. Patch testing on the upper back used Finn chambers containing 0.01% DPC, with scoring done after 6 days according to International Contact Dermatitis Research Group standards. Most of the patients in the cohort were female, and the cohort covered alopecia areata with under or over 50% scalp involvement, alopecia totalis and alopecia universalis. Libraries were combined into a pool for sequencing, and differences in TCR yield between samples came mainly from small differences in library volumes within the pool. This study followed changes in the peripheral blood TCR repertoire in vivo during primary and secondary sensitization of alopecia patients to the hapten diphenylcyclopropenone (DPC). Blood was sampled from patients pre-sensitization (week 0) and at 2, 6 and about 24 weeks after DPC sensitization. Blood for TCR sequencing was provided by twenty-nine alopecia patients at one to four time points (pre-sensitization, 2, 6 and 24 weeks). Study-level results and caveats: Patch test score correlated positively with the number of PT1 expanded TCRs, reaching significance at thresholds 8, 16 and 32 but not at 4. All patients had alopecia, a presumed autoimmune disease, so their immune response might differ from that of healthy individuals. Expanded TCRs formed significantly more large CDR3 similarity clusters than pre-sensitization or healthy control sets, consistent with antigen-driven responses. After repeated subsampling, changes were observed in the strength of the expansion versus patch-test correlation and in the threshold at which the correlation became significant. DPC sensitization did not change how many TCRs were above 1 in 1000 frequency, and no evidence was found of alterations in global repertoire structure.

The meaning of the sample's time point label: patch test 2, 6 weeks after DPC sensitization. The treatment or condition label, as the study defines it: therapeutic diphenylcyclopropenone sensitization with weekly scalp DPC. At every patch-test visit, the blood draw took place before the patch test was put on. Patients were eligible if aged 18 to 70, diagnosed with alopecia and judged suitable for DPC therapy, and pregnant patients were excluded. Total RNA was extracted from unfractionated whole blood that had been collected in Tempus Blood RNA tubes. V and J are truncated by 7 bases and 5 bases respectively, leaving an intervening sequence of 15 bases. The germline V gene gives CDR1 as SQVTM and CDR2 as ANQGSEA. The CDR3 runs 13 amino acids, cysteine and phenylalanine included. Only the CDR3 region is kept as DNA, spanning 39 bases read in frame from base 1. Preparation of the library involved RACE. Data came from a NextSeq 500. Library preparation attached unique molecular identifiers to individual cDNA molecules for quantitative, reproducible TCR counting. From each blood RNA sample, both TCR alpha and TCR beta chains were sequenced. The study's processing was this. A median of roughly 99,000 TCRs per sample was observed, with a range of about 23,224 to 690,600. The Decombinator software suite was used to annotate the V, J and CDR3 of the TCR reads. For the PS versus PT1 abundance plots, all samples were subsampled to the same number of TCRs (28,000). Expanded TCRs were defined as absent before sensitization and observed at least eight times at the 2-week time point. TCRdb's own reprocessing of the public reads used fastp at Q25 and MiXCR and kept productive beta chains. Each entry merges the rows of one CDR3 protein and shows their most common DNA and genes. These V and J calls are TCRdb output, not the study's own analysis. Counted in this sample were 80,000 to 95,000 distinct CDR3 sequences; approximately 11% of them appeared once. Under 2.5% of the sample lies in the top ten.

Of note for this clonotype: Its antigen target is currently unknown. The sample holds no much larger clone one base away, and base qualities are not on file.

The origin of this receptor is a man aged 35 to 55 with alopecia areata. Some clones in this sample may be carry-over from other donors' samples. In this chain, TRBV29-1 is recombined with TRBJ1-5; a weak D assignment points to TRBD1 (6 bases agree). The starting material was whole blood, obtained in connection with sensitization to the hapten diphenylcyclopropenone (DPC). The CDR3 here reads CSAATGLDQPQHF. The sequenced DNA: TGCAGCGCTGCAACAGGGTTGGATCAGCCCCAGCATTTT.